Reported below is one T cell receptor beta chain. Its antigen is undetermined. Both 60 Vbeta primers and 13 Jbeta primers went into the PCR. The protocol was immunoSEQ multiplex PCR, while the TCRdb copy is restricted to in-frame clones and leaves out a portion. The sample table includes about 200,000 clones. Germline V CDR1 and CDR2: SGHTS, YDEGEE. The ends lost 2 bases at V and 10 bases at J; junction bases unmatched: 5. The CDR3 length is 14 residues. This entry comes from a study of cytomegalovirus exposure and HLA in healthy donors. About the research overall: Drawn from HLA-typed donors, about 85 million unique TCRs were held in an early data release.

Donors showed nominal health when sampled, although they likely had unrecorded immune exposures. Whole-study findings and limits: Further analysis, carried out later, found HLA-associated TCR beta chains more clonally expanded than equally common other chains. It was reportedly the case that the classifier diagnosed cytomegalovirus status with high specificity and sensitivity.

Sequencing was done on a sample of PBMCs. The chain couples TRBV5-8 to TRBJ1-6; 8 nucleotides agree with TRBD1. The TCR was taken from a girl aged 2 to 9 in good health and CMV-seropositive. The CDR3 DNA sequence: TGTGCCAGCAGCTTCAGGGGGCATTTCTCACCCCTCCACTTT. This translates into CASSFRGHFSPLHF.